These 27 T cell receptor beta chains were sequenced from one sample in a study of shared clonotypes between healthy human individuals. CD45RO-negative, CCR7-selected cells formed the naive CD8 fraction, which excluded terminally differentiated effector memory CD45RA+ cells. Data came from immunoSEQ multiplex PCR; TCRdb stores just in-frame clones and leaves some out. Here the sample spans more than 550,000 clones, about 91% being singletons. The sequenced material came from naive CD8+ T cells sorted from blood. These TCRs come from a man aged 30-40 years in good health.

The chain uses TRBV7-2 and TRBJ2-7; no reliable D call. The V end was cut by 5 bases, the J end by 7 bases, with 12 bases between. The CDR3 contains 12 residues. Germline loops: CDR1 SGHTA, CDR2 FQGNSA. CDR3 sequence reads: CASSPGFQEQYF. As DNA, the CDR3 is TGTGCCAGCAGCCCGGGTTTCCAAGAGCAGTACTTC.

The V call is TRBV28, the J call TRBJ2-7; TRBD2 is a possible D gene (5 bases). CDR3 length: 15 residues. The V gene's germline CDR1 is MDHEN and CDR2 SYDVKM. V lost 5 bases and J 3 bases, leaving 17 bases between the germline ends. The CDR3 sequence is CASSTPTSPRYEQYF. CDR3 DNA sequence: TGTGCCAGCAGTACCCCCACTAGTCCCCGCTACGAGCAGTACTTC.

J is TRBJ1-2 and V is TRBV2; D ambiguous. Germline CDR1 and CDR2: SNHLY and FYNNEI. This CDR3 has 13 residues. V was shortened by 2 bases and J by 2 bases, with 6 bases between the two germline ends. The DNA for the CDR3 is TGTGCCAGCAGTGAAACACCGAACTATGGCTACACCTTC. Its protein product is CASSETPNYGYTF. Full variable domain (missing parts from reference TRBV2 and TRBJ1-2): EPEVTQTPSHQVTQMGQEVILRCVPISNHLYFYWYRQILGQKVEFLVSFYNNEISEKSEIFDDQFSVERPDGSNFTLKIRSTKLEDSAMYFCASSETPNYGYTFGSGTRLTVV.

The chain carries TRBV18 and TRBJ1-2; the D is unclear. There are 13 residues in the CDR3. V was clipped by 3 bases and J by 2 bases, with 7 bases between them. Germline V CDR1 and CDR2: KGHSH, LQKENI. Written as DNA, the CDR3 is TGTGCCAGCTCACCGCCGTTGAACTATGGCTACACCTTC. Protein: CASSPPLNYGYTF.

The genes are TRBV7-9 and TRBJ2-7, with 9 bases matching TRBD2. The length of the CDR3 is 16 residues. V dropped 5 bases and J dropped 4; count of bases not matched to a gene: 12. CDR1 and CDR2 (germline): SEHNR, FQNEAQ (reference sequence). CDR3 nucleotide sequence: TGTGCCAGCAGCCCCCCCCGGGCTAGCGGGACTTACGAGCAGTACTTC. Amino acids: CASSPPRASGTYEQYF.

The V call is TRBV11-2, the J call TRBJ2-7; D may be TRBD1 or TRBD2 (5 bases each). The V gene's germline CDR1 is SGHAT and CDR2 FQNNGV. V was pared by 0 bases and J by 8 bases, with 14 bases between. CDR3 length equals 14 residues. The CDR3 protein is CASSLDWGPSQQYF. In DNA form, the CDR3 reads TGTGCCAGCAGCTTAGATTGGGGACCTTCCCAGCAGTACTTC. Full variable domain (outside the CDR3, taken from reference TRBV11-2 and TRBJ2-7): EAGVAQSPRYKIIEKRQSVAFWCNPISGHATLYWYQQILGQGPKLLIQFQNNGVVDDSQLPKDRFSAERLKGVDSTLKIQPAKLEDSAVYLCASSLDWGPSQQYFGPGTRLTVT.

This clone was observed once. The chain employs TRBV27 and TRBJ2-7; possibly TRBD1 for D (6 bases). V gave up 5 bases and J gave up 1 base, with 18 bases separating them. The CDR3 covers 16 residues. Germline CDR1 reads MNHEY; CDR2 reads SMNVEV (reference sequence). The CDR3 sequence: CASSPDSTGSSYEQYF. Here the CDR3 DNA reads TGTGCCAGCAGTCCAGACTCGACAGGTTCTTCCTACGAGCAGTACTTC.

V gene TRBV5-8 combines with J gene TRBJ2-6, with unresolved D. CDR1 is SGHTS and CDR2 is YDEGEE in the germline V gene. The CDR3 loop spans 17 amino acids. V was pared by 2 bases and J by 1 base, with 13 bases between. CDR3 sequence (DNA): TGTGCCAGCAGCTTTGAGACGATATCGTCTGGGGCCAACGTCCTGACTTTC. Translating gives CASSFETISSGANVLTF.

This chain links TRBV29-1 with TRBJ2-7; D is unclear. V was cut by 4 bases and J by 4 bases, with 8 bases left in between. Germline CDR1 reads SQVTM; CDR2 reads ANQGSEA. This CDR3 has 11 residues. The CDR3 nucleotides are TGCAGCGTTGTGGTTGGGTACGAGCAGTACTTC. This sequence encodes CSVVVGYEQYF.

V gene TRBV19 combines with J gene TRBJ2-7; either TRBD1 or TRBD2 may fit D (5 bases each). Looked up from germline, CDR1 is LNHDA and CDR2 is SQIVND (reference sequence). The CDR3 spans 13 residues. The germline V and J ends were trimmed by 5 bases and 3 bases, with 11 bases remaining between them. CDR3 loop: CASSQGRVYEQYF. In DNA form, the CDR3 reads TGTGCCAGTAGTCAGGGACGCGTCTACGAGCAGTACTTC.

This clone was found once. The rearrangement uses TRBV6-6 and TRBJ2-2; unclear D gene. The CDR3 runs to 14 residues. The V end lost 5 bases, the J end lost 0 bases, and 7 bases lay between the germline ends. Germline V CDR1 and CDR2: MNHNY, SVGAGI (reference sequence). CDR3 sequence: CASSPGSNTGELFF. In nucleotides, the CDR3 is TGTGCCAGCAGTCCAGGATCGAACACCGGGGAGCTGTTTTTT.

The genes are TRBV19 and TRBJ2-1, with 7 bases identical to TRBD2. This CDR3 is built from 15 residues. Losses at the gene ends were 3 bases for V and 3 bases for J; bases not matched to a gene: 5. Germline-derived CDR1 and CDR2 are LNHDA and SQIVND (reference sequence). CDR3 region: CASSIERDFYNEQFF. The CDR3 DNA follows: TGTGCCAGTAGTATCGAGCGGGATTTCTACAATGAGCAGTTCTTC. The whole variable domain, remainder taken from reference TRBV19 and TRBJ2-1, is DGGITQSPKYLFRKEGQNVTLSCEQNLNHDAMYWYRQDPGQGLRLIYYSQIVNDFQKGDIAEGYSVSREKKESFPLTVTSAQKNPTAFYLCASSIERDFYNEQFFGPGTRLTVL.

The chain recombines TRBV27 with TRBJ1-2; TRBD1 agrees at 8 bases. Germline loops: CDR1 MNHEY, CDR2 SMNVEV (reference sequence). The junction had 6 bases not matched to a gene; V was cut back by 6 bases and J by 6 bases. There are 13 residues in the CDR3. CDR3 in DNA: TGTGCCAGCAGCTGGGACAGGACGCATGGCTACACCTTC. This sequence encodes CASSWDRTHGYTF.

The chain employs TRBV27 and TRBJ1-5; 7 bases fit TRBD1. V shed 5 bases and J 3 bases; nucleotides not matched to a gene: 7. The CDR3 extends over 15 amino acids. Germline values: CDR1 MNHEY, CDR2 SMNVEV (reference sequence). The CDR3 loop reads CASSVQGHINQPQHF. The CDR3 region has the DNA TGTGCCAGCAGTGTACAGGGGCATATCAATCAGCCCCAGCATTTT.

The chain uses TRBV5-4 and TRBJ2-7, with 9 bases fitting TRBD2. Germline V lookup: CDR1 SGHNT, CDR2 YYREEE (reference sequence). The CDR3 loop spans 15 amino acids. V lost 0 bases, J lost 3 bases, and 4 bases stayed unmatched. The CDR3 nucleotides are TGTGCCAGCAGCTTGGGGACTAGCGCCGGCTACGAGCAGTACTTC. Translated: CASSLGTSAGYEQYF.

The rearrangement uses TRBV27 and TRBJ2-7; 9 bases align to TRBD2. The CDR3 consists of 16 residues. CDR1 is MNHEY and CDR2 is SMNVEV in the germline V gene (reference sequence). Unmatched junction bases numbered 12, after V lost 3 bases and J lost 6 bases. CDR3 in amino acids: CASSFQAGGPGGEQYF. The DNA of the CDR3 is TGTGCCAGCAGTTTCCAAGCGGGAGGCCCCGGAGGCGAGCAGTACTTC.

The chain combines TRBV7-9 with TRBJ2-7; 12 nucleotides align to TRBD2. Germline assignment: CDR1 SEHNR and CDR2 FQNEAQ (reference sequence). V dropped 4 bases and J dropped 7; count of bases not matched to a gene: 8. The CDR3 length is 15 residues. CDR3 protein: CASSSSTSGSWEQYF. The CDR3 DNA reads TGTGCCAGCAGCTCTTCGACTAGCGGGAGTTGGGAGCAGTACTTC.

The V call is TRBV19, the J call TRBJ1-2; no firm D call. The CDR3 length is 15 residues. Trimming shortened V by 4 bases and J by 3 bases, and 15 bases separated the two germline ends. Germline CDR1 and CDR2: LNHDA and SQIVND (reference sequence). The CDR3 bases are TGTGCCAGTAGTAACGGACCGAACTGGGACTATGGCTACACCTTC. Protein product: CASSNGPNWDYGYTF.

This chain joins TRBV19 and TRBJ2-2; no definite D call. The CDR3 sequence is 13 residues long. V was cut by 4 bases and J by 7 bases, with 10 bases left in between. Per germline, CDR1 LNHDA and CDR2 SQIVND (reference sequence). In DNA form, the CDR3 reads TGTGCCAGTAGTAGGCTCCAGATCGGGGAGCTGTTTTTT. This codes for CASSRLQIGELFF.

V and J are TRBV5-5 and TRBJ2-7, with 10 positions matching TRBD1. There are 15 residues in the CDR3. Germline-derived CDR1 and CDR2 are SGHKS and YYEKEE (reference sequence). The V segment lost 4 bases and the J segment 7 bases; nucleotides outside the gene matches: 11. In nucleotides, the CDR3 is TGTGCCAGCAGCAGCCGGGACAGGGGATGGTCAGAGCAGTACTTC. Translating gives CASSSRDRGWSEQYF.

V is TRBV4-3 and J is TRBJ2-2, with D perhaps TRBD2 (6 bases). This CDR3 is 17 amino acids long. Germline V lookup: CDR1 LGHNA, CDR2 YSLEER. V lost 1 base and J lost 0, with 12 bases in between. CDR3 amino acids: CASSQGRGPTNTGELFF. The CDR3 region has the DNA TGCGCCAGCAGCCAAGGGAGGGGACCCACGAACACCGGGGAGCTGTTTTTT.

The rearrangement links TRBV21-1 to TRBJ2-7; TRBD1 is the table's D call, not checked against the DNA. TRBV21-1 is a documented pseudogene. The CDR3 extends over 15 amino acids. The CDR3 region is CASSKEGEISYEQYF. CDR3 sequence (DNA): TGTGCCAGCAGCAAAGAGGGGGAGATATCCTACGAGCAGTACTTC.

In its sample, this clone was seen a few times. The chain's CDR3 is CASSRLGEQYF. DNA for the CDR3: TGTGCCAGCAGCCGACTAGGAGAGCAGTACTTC. This chain connects TRBV11-2 to TRBJ2-7, with a tentative D call TRBD2 (6 bases). Per germline, CDR1 SGHAT and CDR2 FQNNGV. The CDR3 totals 11 residues. The ends were cut back, 5 bases at V and 7 bases at J, with 9 bases in the middle.

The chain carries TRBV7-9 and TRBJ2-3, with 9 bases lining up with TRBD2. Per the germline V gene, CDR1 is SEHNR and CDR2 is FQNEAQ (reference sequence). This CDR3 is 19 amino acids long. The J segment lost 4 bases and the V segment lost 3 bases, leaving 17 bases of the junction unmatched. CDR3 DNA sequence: TGTGCCAGCAGCTTTGGATCCGTCGCTAGCGGGATCGGAGCAGATACGCAGTATTTT. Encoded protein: CASSFGSVASGIGADTQYF.

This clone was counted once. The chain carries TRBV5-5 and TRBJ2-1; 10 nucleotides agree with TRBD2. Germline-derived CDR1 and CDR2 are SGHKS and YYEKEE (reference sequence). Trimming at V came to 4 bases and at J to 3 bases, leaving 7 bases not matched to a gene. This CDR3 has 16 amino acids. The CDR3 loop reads CASSKVAGGLYNEQFF. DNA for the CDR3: TGTGCCAGCAGCAAGGTAGCGGGAGGCCTCTACAATGAGCAGTTCTTC.

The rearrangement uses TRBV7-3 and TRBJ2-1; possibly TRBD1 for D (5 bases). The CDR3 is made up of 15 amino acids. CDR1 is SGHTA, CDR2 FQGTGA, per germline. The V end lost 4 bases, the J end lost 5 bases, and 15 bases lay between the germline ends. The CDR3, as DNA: TGTGCCAGCAGCTCCCAGGGATTCGTAAACAATGAGCAGTTCTTC. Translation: CASSSQGFVNNEQFF.

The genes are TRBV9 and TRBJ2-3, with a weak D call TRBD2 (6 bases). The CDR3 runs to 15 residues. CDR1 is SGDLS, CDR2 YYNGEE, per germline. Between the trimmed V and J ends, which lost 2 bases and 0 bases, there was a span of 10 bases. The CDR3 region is CASSVSGFSTDTQYF. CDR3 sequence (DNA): TGTGCCAGCAGCGTTAGCGGATTTAGCACAGATACGCAGTATTTT.